The 11 T cell receptor beta chains in this list originate from one sample, sequenced in a study of OX40 agonist ivuxolimab in advanced cancers. The assay was immunoSEQ multiplex PCR, and TCRdb's table has in-frame clones only and misses some. The sample consists of some 79,000 clones, about 93% of them appearing once. Source: CD4+ or CD8+ T cells sorted from blood, taken in a trial of the OX40 agonist ivuxolimab. The receptors were sampled from an adult with an advanced solid tumor such as melanoma, head and neck, liver or kidney cancer.

The chain is built from TRBV9 and TRBJ1-1, with 8 bases lining up with TRBD1. The V segment lost 3 bases and the J segment 5 bases; nucleotides outside the gene matches: 9. The germline CDR1 and CDR2 sequences are SGDLS and YYNGEE. The CDR3 runs to 15 residues. CDR3 sequence: CASSGDPTGVTEAFF. For the CDR3, the DNA is TGTGCCAGCAGCGGAGACCCGACAGGGGTAACTGAAGCTTTCTTT.

This chain connects TRBV5-1 to TRBJ2-2, with D perhaps TRBD1 or TRBD2 (6 bases each). Germline CDR1 and CDR2: SGHRS and YFSETQ. Trimming stripped 1 base from V and 1 base from J, with 11 bases between. This CDR3 has 16 amino acids. The chain's CDR3 is CASSLWRGRNTGELFF. Written as DNA, the CDR3 is TGCGCCAGCAGCTTGTGGAGGGGGAGGAACACCGGGGAGCTGTTTTTT.

This rearrangement joins TRBV18 to TRBJ1-1; 7 bases align to TRBD1. After removal of 3 bases from V and 1 base from J, the junction contained 8 bases not matched to a gene. The CDR3 covers 16 residues. Germline values: CDR1 KGHSH, CDR2 LQKENI. DNA for the CDR3: TGTGCCAGCTCACCCTCGGAAGGGGGCGGGAACACTGAAGCTTTCTTT. It is translated as CASSPSEGGGNTEAFF.

The J gene is TRBJ2-7, the V gene TRBV10-2; TRBD2 matches at 7 bases. The CDR3 runs 15 residues. Germline CDR1 is WSHSY and CDR2 is SAAADI. The J segment lost 7 bases and the V segment lost 3 bases, leaving 12 bases of the junction unmatched. CDR3 nucleotides: TGCGCCAGCAGTGAAGCGGGGAGCGCCCTGCGGGAGCAGTACTTC. It specifies CASSEAGSALREQYF.

This chain connects TRBV5-1 to TRBJ2-1, with 14 bases that match TRBD2. With V trimmed by 3 bases and J by 10 bases, 6 bases remained unmatched. From germline, CDR1 is SGHRS and CDR2 YFSETQ. The CDR3 runs 15 residues. The CDR3 loop is CASSSVGLAGDEQFF. The CDR3 nucleotides read TGCGCCAGCAGCTCGGTGGGACTAGCGGGAGACGAGCAGTTCTTC.

The V gene is TRBV18, the J gene TRBJ2-5; 8 nucleotides agree with TRBD1. This CDR3 is built from 17 residues. The junction had 7 bases not matched to a gene; V was cut back by 1 base and J by 0 bases. Germline V gene data show CDR1 as KGHSH and CDR2 as LQKENI. The CDR3 nucleotides read TGTGCCAGCTCACCACGACAACAGGGGGGTTACCAAGAGACCCAGTACTTC. It codes for CASSPRQQGGYQETQYF. Based on the CDR3 plus reference TRBV18 and TRBJ2-5, the full variable domain is NAGVMQNPRHLVRRRGQEARLRCSPMKGHSHVYWYRQLPEEGLKFMVYLQKENIIDESGMPKERFSAEFPKEGPSILRIQQVVRGDSAAYFCASSPRQQGGYQETQYFGPGTRLLVL.

The chain links TRBV5-1 to TRBJ2-5, with TRBD2 matching 12 bases. CDR3 size: 15 residues. The ends lost 4 bases at V and 2 bases at J; junction bases unmatched: 3. The germline V gene has CDR1 SGHRS and CDR2 YFSETQ. In DNA form, the CDR3 reads TGCGCCAGCAGCCTGGGGACTAGCGGGCAAGAGACCCAGTACTTC. This sequence encodes CASSLGTSGQETQYF. The full variable domain, completed using reference TRBV5-1 and TRBJ2-5, is KAGVTQTPRYLIKTRGQQVTLSCSPISGHRSVSWYQQTPGQGLQFLFEYFSETQRNKGNFPGRFSGRQFSNSRSEMNVSTLELGDSALYLCASSLGTSGQETQYFGPGTRLLVL.

The chain combines TRBV7-6 with TRBJ2-2; TRBD2 matches 14 bases. The J segment lost 1 base and the V segment lost 5 bases, leaving 6 bases of the junction unmatched. Looked up from germline, CDR1 is SGHVS and CDR2 is FNYEAQ. The CDR3 extends over 18 amino acids. The CDR3, as DNA: TGTGCCAGCAGCCCGAGACTAGCGGGAGGGGGGAACACCGGGGAGCTGTTTTTT. It is translated as CASSPRLAGGGNTGELFF.

This sequence joins TRBV5-4 and TRBJ1-2; 8 bases line up with TRBD1. Per germline, CDR1 SGHNT and CDR2 YYREEE (reference sequence). This CDR3 has 13 amino acids. The ends lost 6 bases at V and 4 bases at J; junction bases unmatched: 5. As DNA, the CDR3 is TGTGCCAGCAAGACAGGGGACCGCTATGGCTACACCTTC. Translation gives CASKTGDRYGYTF.

The rearrangement uses TRBV7-9 and TRBJ1-1; 9 bases line up with TRBD1. The CDR3 has 14 residues. V shed 3 bases and J 5 bases; nucleotides not matched to a gene: 4. Per the germline V gene, CDR1 is SEHNR and CDR2 is FQNEAQ (reference sequence). In DNA, the CDR3 is TGTGCCAGCAGCTTCCCGGACAGGGGTACTGAAGCTTTCTTT. Its protein product is CASSFPDRGTEAFF.

This chain connects TRBV19 to TRBJ1-2; the match to TRBD1 covers 8 bases. Losses at the gene ends were 4 bases for V and 4 bases for J; bases not matched to a gene: 11. This CDR3 is 16 amino acids long. Per germline, CDR1 LNHDA and CDR2 SQIVND (reference sequence). The CDR3 coding sequence is TGTGCCAGTAGTACTCCGGGACAGGTGACATCCTATGGCTACACCTTC. Its protein is CASSTPGQVTSYGYTF.